Below, 8 T cell receptor beta chains from the same sample are listed, as sequenced in a study of cytomegalovirus exposure and HLA in healthy donors. Clones were read by immunoSEQ multiplex PCR, and TCRdb kept only the in-frame ones, dropping some. In the table there are around 60,000 clones, around 96% of which are singletons. Sequenced: PBMCs. The receptors come from a man aged 18 to 30 in good health and CMV-seropositive.

The V gene is TRBV6-1, the J gene TRBJ1-2; D remains unclear. V lost 2 bases and J lost 2, with 3 bases in between. The CDR3 consists of 12 residues. CDR1 MNHNS and CDR2 SASEGT come from the germline V gene. The CDR3 loop is CASSESNYGYTF. The CDR3 region has the DNA TGTGCCAGCAGTGAATCGAACTATGGCTACACCTTC.

This CDR3 reads CASSLSRDRGNEQFF. As DNA, the CDR3 is TGTGCCAGCAGCTTATCCCGGGACAGGGGCAATGAGCAGTTCTTC. The chain couples TRBV5-4 to TRBJ2-1, with 10 positions matching TRBD1. J gave up 6 bases and V 2 bases, and 5 bases lay outside the gene matches. The CDR3 consists of 15 residues. Germline V gene lookup returns CDR1 SGHNT and CDR2 YYREEE (reference sequence).

The CDR3 protein is CASSFAGIHTGELFF. CDR3 DNA sequence: TGTGCCAGCAGCTTCGCGGGGATACACACCGGGGAGCTGTTTTTT. The chain couples TRBV11-2 to TRBJ2-2, with a tentative D call TRBD2 (6 bases). Germline values: CDR1 SGHAT, CDR2 FQNNGV. Trimming cost V 3 bases and J 3 bases, with 11 bases left between them. The CDR3 length is 15 residues. The full variable domain, in which reference TRBV11-2 and TRBJ2-2 provide the parts outside the CDR3, is EAGVAQSPRYKIIEKRQSVAFWCNPISGHATLYWYQQILGQGPKLLIQFQNNGVVDDSQLPKDRFSAERLKGVDSTLKIQPAKLEDSAVYLCASSFAGIHTGELFFGEGSRLTVL.

This chain links TRBV6-1 with TRBJ1-5, with a weak D call TRBD1 (6 bases). Trimming stripped 6 bases from V and 5 bases from J, with 11 bases between. The CDR3 consists of 13 residues. The V gene's germline CDR1 is MNHNS and CDR2 SASEGT. The CDR3 region has the DNA TGTGCCAGCAGAGGGGACAAGTATCAGCCCCAGCATTTT. It translates to CASRGDKYQPQHF.

The chain joins TRBV2 to TRBJ2-2, with a tentative D call TRBD2 (5 bases). V dropped 3 bases and J dropped 1 base, with 6 bases sitting between them. The CDR3 is made up of 14 amino acids. Germline values: CDR1 SNHLY, CDR2 FYNNEI. The CDR3 coding sequence is TGTGCCAGCAGTGATGGAGGGAACACCGGGGAGCTGTTTTTT. Protein sequence: CASSDGGNTGELFF.

The J gene is TRBJ1-1, the V gene TRBV6-1; D not certain. This CDR3 comprises 12 residues. The ends were cut back, 5 bases at V and 4 bases at J, with 8 bases in the middle. Germline V gives CDR1 MNHNS, CDR2 SASEGT. The CDR3 coding sequence is TGTGCCAGCAGTTCCGGGATCACTGAAGCTTTCTTT. Translation: CASSSGITEAFF.

This rearrangement joins TRBV15 to TRBJ1-1, with TRBD1 matching 7 bases. Germline-derived CDR1 and CDR2 are LNHNV and YYDKDF (reference sequence). Germline trimming cut 5 bases from V and 3 bases from J; bases unmatched to any gene: 6. The CDR3 has 14 amino acids. CDR3 sequence (DNA): TGTGCCACCAGCTCGTCGACAGGGTACACTGAAGCTTTCTTT. Translating it yields CATSSSTGYTEAFF. The full variable domain, its missing parts supplied by reference TRBV15 and TRBJ1-1, is DAMVIQNPRYQVTQFGKPVTLSCSQTLNHNVMYWYQQKSSQAPKLLFHYYDKDFNNEADTPDNFQSRRPNTSFCFLDIRSPGLGDTAMYLCATSSSTGYTEAFFGQGTRLTVV.

The V and J genes are TRBV15 and TRBJ2-5; D is possibly TRBD1 (6 bases). V lost 4 bases to trimming and J lost 6 bases, with 15 bases between them. This CDR3 spans 14 amino acids. The germline gives CDR1 LNHNV, CDR2 YYDKDF (reference sequence). Here the CDR3 DNA reads TGTGCCACCAGCAAAAACAGGGATCAGCAGACCCAGTACTTC. It is translated as CATSKNRDQQTQYF.